The source of this T cell receptor beta chain is a study of regulatory T cells in long-lasting Graves disease. Study-wide points: A greater number of public clonotypes (2,741) was shared by persistent patients than by new patients (approximately 1,000).

This clonotype was counted between two and nine times. The antigen is undetermined. Described time point: newly diagnosed GD, antithyroid drugs for less than 3 months. The authors made the TCR library using RNA they extracted from PBMCs. CDR3-region Arm-PCR and iRepertoire HTBI primers produced the TCR beta libraries. TCRdb re-called the multiplex PCR reads with MiXCR, one entry per CDR3 protein. The table lists some 500,000 distinct CDR3 sequences, 15% to 20% of them singletons, with about 25% in the top ten. This sample also appeared in a second study, on T cells in Graves' hyperthyroidism and ophthalmopathy. That study reports: The patients, who ranged from 18 to 65 in age, presented with newly diagnosed hyperthyroidism lasting under 2 months. Diagnoses were established using clinical symptoms, serum thyroxine and TRAb, thyroid ultrasound and orbital computed tomography.

The sample in question was peripheral blood mononuclear cells (PBMCs), obtained at new diagnosis, from a patient treated with antithyroid drugs. This clonotype was sampled from a middle-aged woman with Graves disease.

The CDR3 loop reads CASSLLAGALTDTQYF. CDR3 bases: TGTGCCAGCAGCTTACTAGCGGGGGCCTTGACAGATACGCAGTATTTT. The V call is TRBV7-9, the J call TRBJ2-3; 10 bases map to TRBD2. Germline-derived CDR1 and CDR2 are SEHNR and FQNEAQ (reference sequence). The J segment lost 3 bases and the V segment lost 2 bases, leaving 5 bases of the junction unmatched. The CDR3 runs 16 residues.